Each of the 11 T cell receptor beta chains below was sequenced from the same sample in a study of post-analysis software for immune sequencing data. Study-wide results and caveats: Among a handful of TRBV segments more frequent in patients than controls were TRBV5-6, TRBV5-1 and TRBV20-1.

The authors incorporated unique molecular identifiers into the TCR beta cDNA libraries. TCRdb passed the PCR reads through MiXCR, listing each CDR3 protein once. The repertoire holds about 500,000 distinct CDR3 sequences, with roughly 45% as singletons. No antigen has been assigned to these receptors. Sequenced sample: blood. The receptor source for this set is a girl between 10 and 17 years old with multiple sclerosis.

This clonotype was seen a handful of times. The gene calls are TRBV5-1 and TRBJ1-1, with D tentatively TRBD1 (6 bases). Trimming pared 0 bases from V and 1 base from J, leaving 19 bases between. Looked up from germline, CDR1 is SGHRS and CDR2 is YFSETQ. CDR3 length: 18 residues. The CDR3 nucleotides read TGCGCCAGCAGCTTGGCCCCACAGGGCCTAGTAGGGAACACTGAAGCTTTCTTT. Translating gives CASSLAPQGLVGNTEAFF.

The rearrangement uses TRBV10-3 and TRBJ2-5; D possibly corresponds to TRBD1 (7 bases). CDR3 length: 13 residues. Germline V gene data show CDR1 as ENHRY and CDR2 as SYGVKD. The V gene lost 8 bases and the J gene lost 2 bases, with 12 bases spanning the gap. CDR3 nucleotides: TGTGCCATCCGGGGGACAGATCAAGAGACCCAGTACTTC. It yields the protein CAIRGTDQETQYF.

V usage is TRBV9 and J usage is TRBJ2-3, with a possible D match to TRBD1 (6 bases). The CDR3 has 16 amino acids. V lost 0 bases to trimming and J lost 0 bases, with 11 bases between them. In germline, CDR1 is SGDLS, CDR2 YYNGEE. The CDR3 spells CASSVDQGLSTDTQYF. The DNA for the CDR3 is TGTGCCAGCAGCGTAGACCAGGGGCTAAGCACAGATACGCAGTATTTT.

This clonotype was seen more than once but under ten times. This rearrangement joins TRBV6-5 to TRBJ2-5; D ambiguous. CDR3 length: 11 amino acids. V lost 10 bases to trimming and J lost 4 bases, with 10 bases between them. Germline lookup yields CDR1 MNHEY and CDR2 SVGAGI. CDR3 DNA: TGTGCCACCAGGCGTGCAGAGACCCAGTACTTC. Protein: CATRRAETQYF.

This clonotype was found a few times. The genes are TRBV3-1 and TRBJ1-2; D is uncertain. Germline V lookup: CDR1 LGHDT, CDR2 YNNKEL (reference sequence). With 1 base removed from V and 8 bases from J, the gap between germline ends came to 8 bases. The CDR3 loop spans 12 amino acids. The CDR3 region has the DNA TGTGCCAGCAGCCAAGGGGGTGGCGGCTACACCTTC. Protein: CASSQGGGGYTF.

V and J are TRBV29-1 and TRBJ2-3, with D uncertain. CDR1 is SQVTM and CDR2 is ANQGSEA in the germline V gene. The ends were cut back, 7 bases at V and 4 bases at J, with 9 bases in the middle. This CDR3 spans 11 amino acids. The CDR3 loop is CSGAAADTQYF. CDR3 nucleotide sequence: TGCAGCGGCGCGGCGGCAGATACGCAGTATTTT.

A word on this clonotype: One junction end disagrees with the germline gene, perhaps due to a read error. CDR3 nucleotide sequence: TGTGCCGGCAGCCAAGACTCATCCAGCAAAACCTTC. The encoded protein is CAGSQDSSSKTF. This rearrangement joins TRBV4-2 to TRBJ1-2, with D unclear. This CDR3 is 12 amino acids long. CDR1 and CDR2 (germline): LGHNA, YNFKEQ.

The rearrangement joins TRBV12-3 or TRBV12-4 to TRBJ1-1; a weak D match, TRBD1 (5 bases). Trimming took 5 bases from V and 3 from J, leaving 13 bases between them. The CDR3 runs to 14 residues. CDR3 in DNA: TGTGCCAGCAGTCTAGAGGGAGGGGACACTGAAGCTTTCTTT. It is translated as CASSLEGGDTEAFF.

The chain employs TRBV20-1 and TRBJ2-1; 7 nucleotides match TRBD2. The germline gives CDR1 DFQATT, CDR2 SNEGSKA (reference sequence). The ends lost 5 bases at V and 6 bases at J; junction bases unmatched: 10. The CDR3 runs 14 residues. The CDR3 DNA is TGCAGTGCTCTCCACCCGGCTAGCGGCAATGAGCAGTTCTTC. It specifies CSALHPASGNEQFF.

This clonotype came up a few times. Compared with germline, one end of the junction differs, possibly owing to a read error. The CDR3 region is CANSLVSGVDEQYF. The CDR3 DNA reads as TGTGCCAACAGCCTGGTTAGCGGGGTGGACGAGCAGTACTTC. The V and J genes are TRBV7-9 and TRBJ2-7; 8 bases are shared with TRBD2. The germline CDR1 and CDR2 sequences are SEHNR and FQNEAQ (reference sequence). The CDR3 is 14 amino acids. The entire variable domain, with the rest obtained from reference TRBV7-9 and TRBJ2-7, is as follows: DTGVSQNPRHKITKRGQNVTFRCDPISEHNRLYWYRQTLGQGPEFLTYFQNEAQLEKSRLLSDRFSAERPKGSFSTLEIQRTEQGDSAMYLCANSLVSGVDEQYFGPGTRLTVT.

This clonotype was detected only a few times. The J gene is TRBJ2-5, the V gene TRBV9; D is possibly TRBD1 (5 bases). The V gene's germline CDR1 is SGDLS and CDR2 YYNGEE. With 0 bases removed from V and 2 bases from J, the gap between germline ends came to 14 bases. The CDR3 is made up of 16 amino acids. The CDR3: CASSVARTSTQETQYF. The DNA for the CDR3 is TGTGCCAGCAGCGTAGCTCGGACAAGCACGCAAGAGACCCAGTACTTC.